This TCR beta chain was identified during a study of T cells in localized non-small cell lung cancer. Assay used: immunoSEQ multiplex PCR; TCRdb lists only in-frame clones, some missing. The top ten hold 2% to 2.5% of the sample, which has approximately 47,000 clones, 70% to 90% seen once. Notes on the study in general: Median about 56 top-100 tumor clones were shared with paired adjacent lung. Patients showing higher blood T cell density tended to see longer overall survival. Uninvolved neighboring lung showed the greatest T cell clonality, exceeding tumor. Investigators sequenced only a single tumor region, leaving heterogeneity possible.

CDR3 length equals 15 residues. Trimming removed 0 bases at V and 6 bases at J, with 12 bases between. CDR1 is SGHRS and CDR2 is YFSETQ in the germline V gene. This clone has more than one count but fewer than ten. What it recognizes is unknown. The sequencing here drew on PBMCs, taken before any cancer treatment. The sequence derives from a man between 40 and 69 years old with stage II lung adenocarcinoma. The J gene is TRBJ2-2, the V gene TRBV5-1, with D possibly being TRBD1 (5 bases). Here the CDR3 DNA reads TGCGCCAGCAGCTTGGCCCAGGGTGGGGCCGGGGAGCTGTTTTTT. Its protein product is CASSLAQGGAGELFF.